This T cell receptor beta chain came from a study of CD8 T cells in ankylosing spondylitis. This clonotype was observed a few times. The antigen is unknown. General study results and limits: The study identified a TCR beta motif of seven or eight highly homologous variants that appeared characteristic of ankylosing spondylitis blood. Disease-associated clonotypes exhibited CD8+ identity and were relatively infrequent in peripheral blood.

It was by quantitative 5'-RACE with molecular barcodes that TCR beta libraries were made. One entry per CDR3 protein, called by TCRdb with MiXCR from the 5' RACE reads. In the table there are about 390,000 distinct CDR3 sequences, under 25% of which are singletons. The CDR3 is made up of 12 amino acids. With 6 bases clipped from V and 4 bases from J, the junction kept 5 bases outside the gene matches. The germline gives CDR1 DFQATT, CDR2 SNEGSKA (reference sequence). The material sequenced was blood, either unsorted or a sorted T cell fraction (not recorded which). This clonotype was obtained from a male donor with ankylosing spondylitis. The chain recombines TRBV20-1 with TRBJ2-7, with 8 positions matching TRBD1. The CDR3 loop reads CSAPDRAYEQYF. CDR3 sequence (DNA): TGCAGTGCCCCGGACAGGGCTTACGAGCAGTACTTC.